This entry lists 3 T cell receptor beta chains sequenced from one sample in a study of technical replicates of blood from a few donors. Sequenced by immunoSEQ multiplex PCR; TCRdb stores in-frame clones only, minus some. This sample has 70,000 to 85,000 clones, with 92% found just once. Sequenced input: T cells isolated from PBMCs. The receptors were sampled from a human donor in good health.

The genes are TRBV6-5 and TRBJ1-4; D is possibly TRBD1 (5 bases). Germline CDR1 reads MNHEY; CDR2 reads SVGAGI. V gave up 7 bases and J gave up 6 bases, with 12 bases separating them. The CDR3 length is 13 residues. The CDR3 DNA follows: TGTGCCAGCAAAGGGCCAGGGCATGAAAAACTGTTTTTT. Protein sequence: CASKGPGHEKLFF.

This chain joins TRBV7-2 and TRBJ2-7, with 11 bases matching TRBD2. V lost 4 bases and J lost 9; bases outside the gene matches: 11. The germline V gene has CDR1 SGHTA and CDR2 FQGNSA. The CDR3 is 15 residues long. In DNA, the CDR3 is TGTGCCAGCAGCTCTAGGGGAACTAGCGGGAGTCCGCAGTACTTC. This sequence encodes CASSSRGTSGSPQYF.

The chain links TRBV11-2 to TRBJ2-7; D ambiguous. CDR3 length equals 14 residues. Germline loops: CDR1 SGHAT, CDR2 FQNNGV. V was pared by 1 base and J by 2 bases, with 9 bases between. The DNA for the CDR3 is TGTGCCAGCAGCTTAGCACACCTCACCTACGAGCAGTACTTC. Amino acids: CASSLAHLTYEQYF. Supplemented by reference TRBV11-2 and TRBJ2-7, the full variable domain reads EAGVAQSPRYKIIEKRQSVAFWCNPISGHATLYWYQQILGQGPKLLIQFQNNGVVDDSQLPKDRFSAERLKGVDSTLKIQPAKLEDSAVYLCASSLAHLTYEQYFGPGTRLTVT.